The text below deals with one T cell receptor beta chain. This record comes from a study of T cell repertoires in cytomegalovirus infection. TCRdb redid the calling of the reads with MiXCR, one entry per CDR3 protein. The table lists roughly 100,000 distinct CDR3 sequences, about 17% of them singletons. J lost 1 base, V lost 1 base, and 2 bases had no gene match. CDR1 DFQATT and CDR2 SNEGSKA come from the germline V gene (reference sequence). The CDR3 extends over 15 amino acids. The genes are TRBV20-1 and TRBJ2-2; 8 bases are shared with TRBD2. The sample taken for sequencing was PBMCs. This TCR derives from a human donor in good health (CMV status not recorded). Some clones in this sample may be carry-over from other donors' samples. Here the CDR3 DNA reads TGCAGTGCTAGAGTTACTAGCGGGAACACCGGGGAGCTGTTTTTT. This gives the protein CSARVTSGNTGELFF.